This T cell receptor (beta chain) was recorded in a study of blood T cell repertoires in COVID-19. Study-wide background: Nucleic acid was either cDNA or gDNA, and it came from T cells, B-cell-depleted T cells, or PBMCs.

The CDR3 has 14 residues. The germline gives CDR1 MDHEN, CDR2 SYDVKM. After removal of 6 bases from V and 5 bases from J, the junction contained 5 bases not matched to a gene. In the authors' workflow: The authors estimated nucleated cell counts from reference gene primer amplification. Clones were read by immunoSEQ multiplex PCR, and TCRdb kept only the in-frame ones, dropping some. For V, J and clone size, that table is used; D and trimming come from the DNA. The sample records around 97,000 clones, roughly 88% being singletons. This clonotype was obtained from a human donor in a cohort sampled during active COVID-19. The chain couples TRBV28 to TRBJ1-5, with TRBD1 identical over 9 bases. The sample was peripheral blood. The DNA for the CDR3 is TGTGCCAGCAGAAGCACAGGGGGCGATCAGCCCCAGCATTTT. Translation gives CASRSTGGDQPQHF.